There are a few counts of the clone carrying this T cell receptor beta chain. Unique molecular identifiers were built into the TCRbeta library. Via MiXCR, TCRdb re-called the PCR reads, giving one row per CDR3 protein. The data contain around 300,000 distinct CDR3 sequences, 23% of them singletons. This sample is drawn from a study of T-cell reconstitution after alpha-beta-depleted transplantation in children. Germline CDR1 reads SGHVS; CDR2 reads FNYEAQ. J was trimmed by 6 bases and V by 1 base; bases with no gene match: 7. This CDR3 comprises 15 residues. The genes are TRBV7-6 and TRBJ2-7; 9 nucleotides agree with TRBD2. The sample was PBMCs, mostly from graft donor cells, taken 180 days after TCRalphabeta/CD19-depleted stem cell transplant. This sequence was found in a male patient younger than 18 who had a stem cell transplant for acute lymphoblastic leukemia, so the T cells may come from the graft donor. The CDR3 DNA follows: TGTGCCAGCAGCTTAGGCGGGAGGGCCTTTGGCGAGCAGTACTTC. Protein: CASSLGGRAFGEQYF.